This T cell receptor (beta chain) was profiled in a study of blood T cell repertoires in COVID-19. Overall study context: Acute and convalescent COVID-19 specimens originated in the United States, Italy and Spain. T cells, B-cell-depleted T cells, or PBMCs supplied cDNA or gDNA.

Here immunoSEQ multiplex PCR was the method, and the copy in TCRdb shows in-frame clones only, minus some. The profile shows 220,000 or so clones, more than 70% of them singletons. The germline V and J ends were trimmed by 0 bases and 2 bases, with 8 bases remaining between them. Germline-derived CDR1 and CDR2 are SGHRS and YFSETQ. This CDR3 is 14 amino acids long. Input material: peripheral blood. The chain combines TRBV5-1 with TRBJ1-2; D unclear. This receptor was taken from a woman older than 75 with acute or convalescent COVID-19. The CDR3 protein is CASSLAGENYGYTF. Written as DNA, the CDR3 is TGCGCCAGCAGCTTGGCCGGAGAAAACTATGGCTACACCTTC.